This entry concerns a single TCR beta chain. This receptor's antigen is unknown. No much larger clone is present one base from it, and per-base qualities are unavailable. This entry belongs to a study of CXCR4 blockade with PD-1 therapy in pancreatic cancer (dated by TCRdb to the late 2010s). Regarding the research as a whole: The study analyzed resected pancreatic ductal adenocarcinoma using both multiplex immunohistochemistry and TCRbeta immunosequencing, alongside ex vivo slice culture that tested PD-1 and CXCR4 blockade. Two geographically distinct regions were TCR-sequenced from each of more than five tumors to assess intratumoral heterogeneity. The paper as a whole reports these results and caveats: Clonal expansion was observed in tumors, with a mean productive clonality of 0.14 compared with approximately 0.05 in healthy blood, but no correlation between clonality and survival was found. Amino acid clone frequency correlated strongly with the number of distinct nucleotide rearrangements encoding it, suggesting convergent selection by common tumor antigens. Because only TCRbeta chains were sequenced, true antigen-specificity overlap among the convergent dominant clones remained unconfirmed, awaiting paired alpha-beta single-cell sequencing.

The archived tumor blocks were obtained from patients to whom no neoadjuvant therapy had been administered before resection. In the preserved-tissue arm of the study, some 30 surgical resection samples from 20 to 25 previously untreated pancreatic ductal adenocarcinoma patients were used. For the resection arm, DNA was extracted from ten 5-micron curls of FFPE tumor adjacent to the multiplex immunohistochemistry slide. The immunoSEQ Assay at Adaptive Biotechnologies was used to immunosequence TCRbeta CDR3 regions from the extracted DNA. The authors' pipeline ran thus. To quantify the absolute abundance of each unique TCRbeta CDR3, sequences were collapsed and filtered. Clonality was defined as 1 minus Pielou's evenness, computed on productive in-frame rearrangements only. Regional overlap was measured by following the top 100 nucleotide rearrangements across paired samples, and the Morisita index was used to compare paired samples with unrelated samples. Convergence of nucleotide rearrangements onto identical amino acid sequences was assessed with the immunoSEQ Rearrangement Details tool. The immuneACCESS repertoire file appears here via TCRdb, limited to in-frame rearrangements. These files lack a portion of the clones; in checked studies, under half of the deficit traces to unresolved V genes, and the cause of the others is not known. V and J calls plus clone size are reproduced from that table; the DNA served to infer D and trimming. This sample has over 7,500 clones in its table, and approximately 54% of those were observed once. The top ten clonotypes cover under 8.5% of the sample.

This clonotype was sampled from a human donor with pancreatic ductal adenocarcinoma. The material sequenced was tumor tissue.

The CDR3 region reads CASSLGGDTDTQYF. The nucleotides read TGCGCCAGCAGCTTGGGGGGAGACACAGATACGCAGTATTTT. The chain links TRBV5-1 with TRBJ2-3; TRBD2 is possibly the D segment (5 matching bases). The germline V gene encodes CDR1 SGHRS and CDR2 YFSETQ. The CDR3 measures 14 amino acids from cysteine to phenylalanine. The retained sequence is limited to the CDR3, 42 bases, with the frame set at the first base. V gives up 0 bases and J gives up 2 bases, and the segment between their germline ends measures 7 bases.